The rows below give T cell receptor beta chains drawn from one sample of a study of human T cells and chemical hapten exposure. Each CDR3 protein gets one entry after TCRdb re-called the RACE reads with MiXCR. The data hold 40,000 to 45,000 distinct CDR3 sequences, with around 3.4% observed a single time. Sequences were obtained from whole blood. These receptors were taken from a human donor in good health. Some clones in this sample may be carry-over from other donors' samples. CDR3s include the opening cysteine and the closing phenylalanine or tryptophan. The order of the fields is D gene, V gene, clone size, J gene, CDR3 protein, CDR3 DNA. A D gene is named only where the DNA matches it firmly. Only some rows state a clone size, as once, few, many or a class for expanded clones.

D: -; V: TRBV9; size: many; J: TRBJ2-1; CDR3: CASSPGHHNEQFF; DNA: TGTGCCAGCAGCCCCGGCCACCACAATGAGCAGTTCTTC
D: -; V: TRBV5-6; size: many; J: TRBJ1-5; CDR3: CASSLGRAKNQPQHF; DNA: TGTGCCAGCAGCTTGGGCAGAGCTAAAAATCAGCCCCAGCATTTT
D: -; V: TRBV5-6; size: few; J: TRBJ2-3; CDR3: CASSPPQSTDTQYF; DNA: TGTGCCAGCAGCCCCCCCCAAAGCACAGATACGCAGTATTTT
D: TRBD2; V: TRBV12-3/TRBV12-4; size: many; J: TRBJ2-5; CDR3: CASRGTSGASQYF; DNA: TGTGCCAGCAGGGGGACTAGCGGAGCCTCCCAGTACTTC
D: TRBD1; V: TRBV5-1; size: many; J: TRBJ2-5; CDR3: CASGQGETQYF; DNA: TGCGCCAGCGGACAGGGGGAGACCCAGTACTTC
D: TRBD1; V: TRBV27; size: few; J: TRBJ1-1; CDR3: CASRRRGLNNEAFF; DNA: TGTGCCAGCAGACGCAGGGGGCTTAATAATGAAGCTTTCTTT
D: TRBD2; V: TRBV14; size: -; J: TRBJ2-7; CDR3: CASSQDSPASGSWFRGGSYEQYF; DNA: TGTGCCAGCAGCCAAGATTCGCCAGCTAGCGGGAGCTGGTTCAGGGGAGGCTCCTACGAGCAGTACTTC
D: TRBD2; V: TRBV3-1; size: many; J: TRBJ2-2; CDR3: CASSPTTGLAGGPRTGELFF; DNA: TGTGCCAGCAGCCCCACGACGGGACTAGCGGGAGGGCCGAGAACCGGGGAGCTGTTTTTT
D: -; V: TRBV4-2; size: many; J: TRBJ2-1; CDR3: CASSQDYGISYNEQFF; DNA: TGTGCCAGCAGCCAAGATTACGGGATCTCCTACAATGAGCAGTTCTTC
D: -; V: TRBV4-1; size: -; J: TRBJ1-2; CDR3: CASSQVIGAIDYGYTF; DNA: TGCGCCAGCAGCCAAGTAATAGGGGCTATTGACTATGGCTACACCTTC
D: -; V: TRBV5-1; size: few; J: TRBJ2-3; CDR3: CASSLEGGDTDTQYF; DNA: TGCGCCAGCAGCTTGGAAGGGGGTGACACAGATACGCAGTATTTT
D: -; V: TRBV14; size: many; J: TRBJ2-2; CDR3: CASSQEGYTGELFF; DNA: TGTGCCAGCAGCCAAGAAGGGTACACCGGGGAGCTGTTTTTT
D: -; V: TRBV28; size: -; J: TRBJ2-5; CDR3: CASSYGRWGQQETQYF; DNA: TGTGCCAGCAGTTATGGACGGTGGGGGCAACAAGAGACCCAGTACTTC
D: -; V: TRBV7-8; size: -; J: TRBJ1-1; CDR3: CASSLGTALRTEAFF; DNA: TGTGCCAGCAGCTTAGGGACAGCCCTAAGGACTGAAGCTTTCTTT
D: -; V: TRBV20-1; size: many; J: TRBJ2-7; CDR3: CSACKISGYPTYEQYF; DNA: TGCAGTGCTTGTAAAATTAGCGGTTACCCCACCTACGAGCAGTACTTC
D: -; V: TRBV6-6; size: many; J: TRBJ2-3; CDR3: CASSYGWNPSTDTQYF; DNA: TGTGCCAGCAGTTACGGGTGGAACCCCAGCACAGATACGCAGTATTTT
D: TRBD1; V: TRBV6-5; size: few; J: TRBJ2-7; CDR3: CASSPGAGGTYEQYF; DNA: TGTGCCAGCAGCCCGGGGGCAGGGGGCACCTACGAGCAGTACTTC
D: -; V: TRBV27; size: few; J: TRBJ1-3; CDR3: CASSYGRGAGNTIYF; DNA: TGTGCCAGCAGTTATGGGAGGGGGGCTGGAAACACCATATATTTT
D: -; V: TRBV2; size: -; J: TRBJ2-7; CDR3: CASSSSGPVAYEQYF; DNA: TGTGCCAGCAGTTCAAGCGGCCCGGTGGCCTACGAGCAGTACTTC
D: -; V: TRBV27; size: many; J: TRBJ1-2; CDR3: CASSLSSGTTANYGYTF; DNA: TGTGCCAGCAGTTTAAGTTCGGGGACAACAGCTAACTATGGCTACACCTTC